These 9 T cell receptor beta chains were sequenced from one sample in a study of T cells after yellow fever vaccination. TCRdb fed the 5' RACE reads into MiXCR, producing one record per CDR3 protein. The data show about 47,000 distinct CDR3 sequences, approximately 7% seen once. The specimen was CD8+ T cells sorted from PBMCs, collected approximately 16 days after the first yellow fever vaccination. These receptors were obtained from a man between 18 and 29 years old who received the YFV17D yellow fever vaccine.

The chain uses TRBV4-3 and TRBJ1-3; tentatively, D is TRBD1 (6 bases). The V end lost 4 bases, the J end lost 4 bases, and 17 bases lay between the germline ends. Germline V gives CDR1 LGHNA, CDR2 YSLEER. The CDR3 is 16 residues long. The CDR3 region has the DNA TGCGCCAGCAGCCCAGAGATAGGGGGATCAGGAAACACCATATATTTT. Encoded protein: CASSPEIGGSGNTIYF.

This clonotype was observed many times. The chain combines TRBV4-2 with TRBJ2-3; tentative D call: TRBD2 (6 bases). The CDR3 length is 16 residues. Deletions cut 0 bases from V and 6 bases from J, with 16 bases between. The germline V gene has CDR1 LGHNA and CDR2 YNFKEQ. The CDR3, as DNA: TGTGCCAGCAGCCAAGAGTGGAGGGGAACGGCGGATACGCAGTATTTT. Its translation is CASSQEWRGTADTQYF.

This clonotype turned up a few times. V gene TRBV6-2 or TRBV6-3 combines with J gene TRBJ2-7, with a tentative D call TRBD1 (5 bases). Trimming took 6 bases from V and 4 from J, leaving 13 bases between them. Germline CDR1 and CDR2: MNHEY and SVGEGT. CDR3 length: 13 residues. The CDR3 DNA reads TGTGCCAGCAGACTCAAGGGGCGGTACGAGCAGTACTTC. Translation: CASRLKGRYEQYF.

There are many counts of this clonotype. This chain connects TRBV7-6 to TRBJ2-1; D is uncertain. V was trimmed by 5 bases and J by 6 bases, leaving 11 bases between them. The CDR3 contains 13 residues. From germline, CDR1 is SGHVS and CDR2 FNYEAQ. The CDR3: CASSRVLGNEQFF. The CDR3 DNA reads TGTGCCAGCAGCCGAGTATTGGGCAATGAGCAGTTCTTC.

This clonotype was counted at least ten times. The chain links TRBV29-1 to TRBJ1-2, with D unclear. V lost 6 bases and J lost 3, with 11 bases in between. The CDR3 is made up of 12 amino acids. Germline V CDR1 and CDR2: SQVTM, ANQGSEA. CDR3 sequence reads: CSVVGSHYGYTF. The DNA for the CDR3 is TGCAGCGTGGTCGGGAGCCACTATGGCTACACCTTC.

This clonotype has at least ten counts. The chain employs TRBV12-3 or TRBV12-4 and TRBJ1-1; tentative D call: TRBD1 (5 bases). The ends were cut back, 9 bases at V and 2 bases at J, with 13 bases in the middle. This CDR3 has 13 residues. CDR3 DNA: TGTGCCAGTAGTACCGGACAAAACACTGAAGCTTTCTTT. It encodes CASSTGQNTEAFF.

This clonotype was counted at least ten times. The chain joins TRBV6-6 to TRBJ2-7; no clear D. Germline CDR1 is MNHNY and CDR2 is SVGAGI (reference sequence). The CDR3 totals 10 residues. V lost 8 bases to trimming and J lost 5 bases, with 7 bases between them. The CDR3 loop reads CASAANEQYF. CDR3 nucleotides: TGTGCCAGCGCGGCTAACGAGCAGTACTTC.

This clonotype showed up many times. The V gene is TRBV6-6, the J gene TRBJ1-5; the D is unclear. Germline loops: CDR1 MNHNY, CDR2 SVGAGI (reference sequence). The CDR3 is made up of 13 amino acids. Trimming left V 6 bases short and J 7 bases short, with 13 bases between. The CDR3 nucleotides are TGTGCCAGCAGCCCCTATCTAGGGCAGCCCCAGCATTTT. It is translated as CASSPYLGQPQHF.

This clonotype appeared a few times. The chain employs TRBV20-1 and TRBJ1-4; no reliable D call. Deletions cut 3 bases from V and 4 bases from J, with 9 bases between. Germline CDR1 DFQATT, CDR2 SNEGSKA (reference sequence). The CDR3 extends over 13 amino acids. The CDR3 bases are TGCAGTGCTAGGCGGCAAGTTAATGAAAAACTGTTTTTT. As protein: CSARRQVNEKLFF.